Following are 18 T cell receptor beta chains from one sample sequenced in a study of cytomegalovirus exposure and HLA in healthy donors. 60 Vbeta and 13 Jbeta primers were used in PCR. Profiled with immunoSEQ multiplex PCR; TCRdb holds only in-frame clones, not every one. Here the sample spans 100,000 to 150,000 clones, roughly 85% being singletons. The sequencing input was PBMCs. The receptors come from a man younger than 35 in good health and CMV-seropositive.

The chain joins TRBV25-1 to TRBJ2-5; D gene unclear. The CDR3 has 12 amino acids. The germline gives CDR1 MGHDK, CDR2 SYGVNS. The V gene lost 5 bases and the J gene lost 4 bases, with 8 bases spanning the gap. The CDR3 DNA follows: TGTGCCAGCAGTCAGAGGATAGAGACCCAGTACTTC. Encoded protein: CASSQRIETQYF.

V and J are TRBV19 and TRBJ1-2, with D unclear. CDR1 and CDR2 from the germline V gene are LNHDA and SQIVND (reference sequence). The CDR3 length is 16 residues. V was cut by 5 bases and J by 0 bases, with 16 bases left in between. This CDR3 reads CASSLRTAIANYGYTF. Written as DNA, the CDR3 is TGTGCCAGTAGTCTACGAACCGCGATTGCTAACTATGGCTACACCTTC.

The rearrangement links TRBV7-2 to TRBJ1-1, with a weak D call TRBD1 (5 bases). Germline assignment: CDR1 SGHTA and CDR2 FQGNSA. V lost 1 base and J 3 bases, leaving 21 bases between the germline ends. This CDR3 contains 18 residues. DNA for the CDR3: TGTGCCAGCAGCTTAGTAGGGGCCGAAACTTTACGGGACACTGAAGCTTTCTTT. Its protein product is CASSLVGAETLRDTEAFF.

The CDR3 nucleotides are TGTGCCAGCAGCGTAGGGGAAGGGGGCCCCTACGAGCAGTACTTC. This codes for CASSVGEGGPYEQYF. The chain links TRBV9 to TRBJ2-7, with TRBD1 matching over 7 bases. After removal of 0 bases from V and 2 bases from J, the junction contained 5 bases not matched to a gene. CDR3 length: 15 residues. Germline V CDR1 and CDR2: SGDLS, YYNGEE.

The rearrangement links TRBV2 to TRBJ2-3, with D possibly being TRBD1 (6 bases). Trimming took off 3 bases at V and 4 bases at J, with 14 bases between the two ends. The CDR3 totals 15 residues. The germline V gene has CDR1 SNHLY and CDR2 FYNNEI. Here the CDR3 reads CASSERGSGADTQYF. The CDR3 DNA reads TGTGCCAGCAGTGAGAGGGGGTCCGGAGCAGATACGCAGTATTTT.

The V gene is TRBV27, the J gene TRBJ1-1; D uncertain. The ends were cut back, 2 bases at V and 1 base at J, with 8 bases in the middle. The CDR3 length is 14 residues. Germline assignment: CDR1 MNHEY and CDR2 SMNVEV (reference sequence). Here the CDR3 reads CASSLGRANTEAFF. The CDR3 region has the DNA TGTGCCAGCAGTTTAGGGCGGGCGAACACTGAAGCTTTCTTT.

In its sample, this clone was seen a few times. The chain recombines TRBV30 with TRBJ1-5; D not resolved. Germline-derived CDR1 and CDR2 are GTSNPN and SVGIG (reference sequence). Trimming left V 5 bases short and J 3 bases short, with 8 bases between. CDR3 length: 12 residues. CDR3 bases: TGTGCCTGGGCGACAATCAATCAGCCCCAGCATTTT. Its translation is CAWATINQPQHF.

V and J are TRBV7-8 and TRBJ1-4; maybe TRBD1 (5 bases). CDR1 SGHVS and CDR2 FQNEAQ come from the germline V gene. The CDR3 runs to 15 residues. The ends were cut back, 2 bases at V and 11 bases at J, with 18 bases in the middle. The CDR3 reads CASSLSTGVLEKLFF. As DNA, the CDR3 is TGTGCCAGCAGCTTAAGTACGGGGGTGTTAGAGAAACTGTTTTTT.

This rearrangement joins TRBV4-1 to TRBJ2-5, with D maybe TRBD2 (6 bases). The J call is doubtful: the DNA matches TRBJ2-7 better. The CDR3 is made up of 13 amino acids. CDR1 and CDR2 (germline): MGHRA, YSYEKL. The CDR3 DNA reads TGCGCCAGCAGCCAAGGTTTGGGAGGCGAGCAGTACTTC. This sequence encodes CASSQGLGGEQYF.

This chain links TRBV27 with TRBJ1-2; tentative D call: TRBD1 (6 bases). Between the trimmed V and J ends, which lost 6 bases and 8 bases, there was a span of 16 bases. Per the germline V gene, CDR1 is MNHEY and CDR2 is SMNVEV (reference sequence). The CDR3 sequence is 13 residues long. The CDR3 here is CASRYRDGGGYTF. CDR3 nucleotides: TGTGCCAGCAGATACAGGGATGGCGGGGGCTACACCTTC.

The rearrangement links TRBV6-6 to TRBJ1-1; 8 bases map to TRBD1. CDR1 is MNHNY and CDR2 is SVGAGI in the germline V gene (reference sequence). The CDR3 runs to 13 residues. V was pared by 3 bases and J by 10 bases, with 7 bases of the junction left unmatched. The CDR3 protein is CASSYYPGQVAFF. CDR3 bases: TGTGCCAGCAGTTATTATCCGGGACAGGTAGCTTTCTTT.

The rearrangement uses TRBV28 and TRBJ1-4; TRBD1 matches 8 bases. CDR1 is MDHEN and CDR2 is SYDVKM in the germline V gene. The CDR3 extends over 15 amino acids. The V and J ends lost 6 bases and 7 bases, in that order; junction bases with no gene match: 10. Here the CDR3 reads CASSLLQGGGEKLFF. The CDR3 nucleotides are TGTGCCAGCAGCCTCCTACAGGGGGGGGGTGAAAAACTGTTTTTT.

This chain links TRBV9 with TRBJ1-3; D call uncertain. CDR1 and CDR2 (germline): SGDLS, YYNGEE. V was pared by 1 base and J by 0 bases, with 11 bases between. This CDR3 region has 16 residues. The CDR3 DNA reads TGTGCCAGCAGCGTATCGGGGATTAGCTCTGGAAACACCATATATTTT. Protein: CASSVSGISSGNTIYF. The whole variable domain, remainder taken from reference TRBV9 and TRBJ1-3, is DSGVTQTPKHLITATGQRVTLRCSPRSGDLSVYWYQQSLDQGLQFLIQYYNGEERAKGNILERFSAQQFPDLHSELNLSSLELGDSALYFCASSVSGISSGNTIYFGEGSWLTVV.

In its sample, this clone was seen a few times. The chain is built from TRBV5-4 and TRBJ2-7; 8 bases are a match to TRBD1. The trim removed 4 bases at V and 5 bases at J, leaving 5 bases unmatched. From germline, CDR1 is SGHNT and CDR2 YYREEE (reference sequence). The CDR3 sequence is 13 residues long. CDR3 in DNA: TGTGCCAGCAGCCCCGGGGACAGGAACGAGCAGTACTTC. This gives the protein CASSPGDRNEQYF.

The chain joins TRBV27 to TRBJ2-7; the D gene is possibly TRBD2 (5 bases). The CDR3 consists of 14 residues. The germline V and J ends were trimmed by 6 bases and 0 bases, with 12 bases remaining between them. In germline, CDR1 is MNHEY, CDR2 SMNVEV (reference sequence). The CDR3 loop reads CASSILGSSYEQYF. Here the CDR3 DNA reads TGTGCCAGCAGCATTCTGGGGAGCTCCTACGAGCAGTACTTC.

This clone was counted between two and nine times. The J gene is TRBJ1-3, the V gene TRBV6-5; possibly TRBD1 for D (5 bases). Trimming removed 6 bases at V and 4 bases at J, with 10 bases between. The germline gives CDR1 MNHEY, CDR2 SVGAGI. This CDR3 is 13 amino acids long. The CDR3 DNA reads TGTGCCAGCAGGACAGCAACAGGAAACACCATATATTTT. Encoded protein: CASRTATGNTIYF.

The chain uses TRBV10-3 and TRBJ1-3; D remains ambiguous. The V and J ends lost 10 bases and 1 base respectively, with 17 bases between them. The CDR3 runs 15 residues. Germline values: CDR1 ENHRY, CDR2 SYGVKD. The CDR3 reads CANLTLTKSGNTIYF. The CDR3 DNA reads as TGTGCCAACCTTACCCTCACTAAGTCTGGAAACACCATATATTTT.

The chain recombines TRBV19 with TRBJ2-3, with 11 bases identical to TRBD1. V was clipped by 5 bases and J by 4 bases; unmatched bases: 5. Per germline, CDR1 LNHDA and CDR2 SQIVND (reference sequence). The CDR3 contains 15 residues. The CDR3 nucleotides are TGTGCCAGTAGTTGGACAGGGGGCGCTTCAGATACGCAGTATTTT. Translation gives CASSWTGGASDTQYF.